The 20 T cell receptor beta chains in this list originate from one sample, sequenced in a study of sequential checkpoint blockade in melanoma. Treatment here: randomized to nivolumab then ipilimumab (arm A) or the reverse (arm B). TCRdb's copy holds only in-frame clones and misses some; the assay was immunoSEQ multiplex PCR. The table includes approximately 4,500 clones, roughly 21% detected once. Sequencing used tumor tissue (inferred from file names), obtained from a patient given nivolumab and ipilimumab in sequence. The receptors come from a human donor with melanoma.

The rearrangement links TRBV19 to TRBJ1-5, with 7 bases aligning to TRBD1. V was clipped by 4 bases and J by 2 bases; unmatched bases: 8. The germline gives CDR1 LNHDA, CDR2 SQIVND (reference sequence). The length of the CDR3 is 16 residues. CDR3 sequence (DNA): TGTGCCAGTAGTAAAGACAGGGAGACTCGCAATCAGCCCCAGCATTTT. Its protein is CASSKDRETRNQPQHF.

Turning to this clone: An end of the junction differs from the germline gene, which may be a read error. The chain employs TRBV11-3 and TRBJ2-3, with TRBD2 matching 7 bases. Per the germline V gene, CDR1 is SGHNT and CDR2 is YENEEA. The CDR3 is 15 amino acids. The CDR3 coding sequence is TGTGCCGGCAGCTTCCTGGGACTAACTTCAGATACGCAGTATTTT. Translation gives CAGSFLGLTSDTQYF.

This clone was observed a few times. This chain connects TRBV6-7 to TRBJ2-5; D uncertain. TRBV6-7 is filed as an ORF, its function uncertain. Trimming shortened V by 4 bases and J by 5 bases, and 5 bases separated the two germline ends. The CDR3 runs to 11 residues. CDR3 sequence (DNA): TGTGCCAGCAGTTTTGTTGAGACCCAGTACTTC. Translated, it gives CASSFVETQYF.

The chain combines TRBV10-3 with TRBJ1-1; 7 bases map to TRBD1. V was clipped by 0 bases and J by 2 bases; unmatched bases: 9. This CDR3 has 17 amino acids. CDR1 and CDR2 from the germline V gene are ENHRY and SYGVKD. The CDR3 DNA is TGTGCCATCAGTGAGTCGAAACAGGGGCCGCGAAACACTGAAGCTTTCTTT. The encoded protein is CAISESKQGPRNTEAFF.

This clone has only a few counts. The gene calls are TRBV7-1 and TRBJ2-3; D is uncertain. TRBV7-1 is labeled an ORF, and its function is uncertain. The CDR3 has 13 residues. The ends were cut back, 5 bases at V and 0 bases at J, with 6 bases in the middle. DNA for the CDR3: TGTGCCAGCAGCCGGCTCAGCACAGATACGCAGTATTTT. Translating gives CASSRLSTDTQYF.

This chain connects TRBV25-1 to TRBJ2-7, with 10 positions matching TRBD1. Trimming removed 0 bases from V and 7 bases from J; junction bases left unmatched: 15. CDR3 size: 18 residues. Germline loops: CDR1 MGHDK, CDR2 SYGVNS. CDR3 residues: CASSEYSGQGVAEWEQYF. DNA of the CDR3: TGTGCCAGCAGTGAATATTCCGGACAGGGGGTAGCGGAGTGGGAGCAGTACTTC.

There are many counts of this clone. The rearrangement joins TRBV11-3 to TRBJ2-5; weak D call: TRBD1 (5 bases). With 8 bases removed from V and 2 bases from J, the gap between germline ends came to 15 bases. The CDR3 totals 14 residues. Per germline, CDR1 SGHNT and CDR2 YENEEA. DNA for the CDR3: TGTGCCAGCGAGTGGGGCAGGGCTCAAGAGACCCAGTACTTC. This gives the protein CASEWGRAQETQYF. Supplemented by reference TRBV11-3 and TRBJ2-5, the full variable domain reads EAGVVQSPRYKIIEKKQPVAFWCNPISGHNTLYWYLQNLGQGPELLIRYENEEAVDDSQLPKDRFSAERLKGVDSTLKIQPAELGDSAVYLCASEWGRAQETQYFGPGTRLLVL.

This clone rates as medium-sized. This sequence joins TRBV11-3 and TRBJ2-1, with 8 bases fitting TRBD2. The CDR3 spans 14 residues. CDR1 is SGHNT and CDR2 is YENEEA in the germline V gene. With V trimmed by 5 bases and J by 5 bases, 5 bases remained unmatched. The CDR3 coding sequence is TGTGCCAGCAGCCGCGGACTAGCTAACAATGAGCAGTTCTTC. Protein sequence: CASSRGLANNEQFF.

V gene TRBV6-8 combines with J gene TRBJ2-1; 9 bases align to TRBD2. Germline CDR1 MNHGY, CDR2 SAAAGT. Trimming took 5 bases from V and 9 from J; bases not matched to a gene: 8. This CDR3 is built from 14 residues. The CDR3 DNA follows: TGTGCCAGCAGTGAGGCGGGGGGGCAGGGTGAGCAGTTCTTC. It specifies CASSEAGGQGEQFF.

There are many counts of this clone. The gene calls are TRBV11-3 and TRBJ2-5; the D gene is possibly TRBD1 (6 bases). CDR1 and CDR2 from the germline V gene are SGHNT and YENEEA. This CDR3 is 14 amino acids long. Trimming took off 2 bases at V and 6 bases at J, with 13 bases between the two ends. CDR3 DNA: TGTGCCAGCAGCTTAACCGGGACATCGCAGACCCAGTACTTC. Its protein is CASSLTGTSQTQYF.

CDR3 loop: CASSPTLLTGGAEQYF. CDR3 DNA: TGCGCCAGCAGCCCGACCCTGTTAACAGGGGGTGCCGAGCAGTACTTC. This chain uses TRBV4-1 with TRBJ2-7, with TRBD1 matching over 8 bases. The germline V gene encodes CDR1 MGHRA and CDR2 YSYEKL. The CDR3 runs 16 residues. V was clipped by 4 bases and J by 6 bases; unmatched bases: 14.

This clone was seen a few times. The chain joins TRBV9 to TRBJ2-1; 9 bases map to TRBD2. Per germline, CDR1 SGDLS and CDR2 YYNGEE. Unmatched junction bases numbered 7, after V lost 5 bases and J lost 1 base. The CDR3 has 16 residues. This CDR3 is CASRDSGGFSYNEQFF. The CDR3 DNA follows: TGTGCCAGCAGGGATAGCGGGGGCTTTTCCTACAATGAGCAGTTCTTC.

By share, this clone counts as medium-sized. The V call is TRBV11-3, the J call TRBJ1-4; TRBD1 matches at 10 bases. CDR1 and CDR2 from the germline V gene are SGHNT and YENEEA. The J segment lost 7 bases and the V segment lost 5 bases, leaving 7 bases of the junction unmatched. This CDR3 contains 15 residues. CDR3 nucleotides: TGTGCCAGCAGCGCGTATGGGACAGGGGTTGAAAAACTGTTTTTT. Translation: CASSAYGTGVEKLFF.

The chain carries TRBV29-1 and TRBJ1-2; 9 bases are shared with TRBD1. The germline gives CDR1 SQVTM, CDR2 ANQGSEA. The ends lost 5 bases at V and 7 bases at J; junction bases unmatched: 11. The CDR3 has 14 amino acids. The CDR3 nucleotides are TGCAGCGTTCCGGGACAGGGCCTGGGGGGTGGCTACACCTTC. This encodes CSVPGQGLGGGYTF.

This clone was counted between two and nine times. The DNA of the CDR3 is TGTGCCAGCAGCCCCCAAGGGGGATGGGCCTACGAGCAGTACTTC. Its protein product is CASSPQGGWAYEQYF. The J gene is TRBJ2-7, the V gene TRBV14; a possible D gene is TRBD1 (6 bases). CDR1 is SGHDN, CDR2 FVKESK, per germline. This CDR3 is 15 amino acids long. Deletions cut 4 bases from V and 2 bases from J, with 15 bases between.

This chain links TRBV19 with TRBJ1-4; the D is unclear. Between the trimmed V and J ends, which lost 6 bases and 5 bases, there was a span of 13 bases. The CDR3 consists of 14 residues. The germline V gene encodes CDR1 LNHDA and CDR2 SQIVND (reference sequence). In DNA, the CDR3 is TGTGCCAGTAGAGGGAGGGCCCCAAATGAAAAACTGTTTTTT. It is translated as CASRGRAPNEKLFF. Full variable domain (rest looked up from reference TRBV19 and TRBJ1-4): DGGITQSPKYLFRKEGQNVTLSCEQNLNHDAMYWYRQDPGQGLRLIYYSQIVNDFQKGDIAEGYSVSREKKESFPLTVTSAQKNPTAFYLCASRGRAPNEKLFFGSGTQLSVL.

This clone is labeled as medium-sized. The chain recombines TRBV11-3 with TRBJ2-7; 9 nucleotides match TRBD1. V was pared by 5 bases and J by 6 bases, with 11 bases of the junction left unmatched. Germline V gene lookup returns CDR1 SGHNT and CDR2 YENEEA. This CDR3 has 15 residues. The CDR3 loop is CASSPSRTGAGEQYF. CDR3 coding DNA: TGTGCCAGCAGCCCGTCGAGGACAGGGGCCGGCGAGCAGTACTTC. The whole variable domain, remainder taken from reference TRBV11-3 and TRBJ2-7, is EAGVVQSPRYKIIEKKQPVAFWCNPISGHNTLYWYLQNLGQGPELLIRYENEEAVDDSQLPKDRFSAERLKGVDSTLKIQPAELGDSAVYLCASSPSRTGAGEQYFGPGTRLTVT.

The CDR3 sequence is CASSPPAGETQYF. CDR3 DNA sequence: TGTGCCAGCAGCCCCCCGGCCGGAGAGACCCAGTACTTC. This rearrangement joins TRBV14 to TRBJ2-5; unclear D gene. Germline V CDR1 and CDR2: SGHDN, FVKESK. The CDR3 loop spans 13 amino acids. V was trimmed by 4 bases and J by 4 bases, leaving 10 bases between them. The whole variable domain, filled in from reference TRBV14 and TRBJ2-5, reads EAGVTQFPSHSVIEKGQTVTLRCDPISGHDNLYWYRRVMGKEIKFLLHFVKESKQDESGMPNNRFLAERTGGTYSTLKVQPAELEDSGVYFCASSPPAGETQYFGPGTRLLVL.

This clone is categorized as large. V gene TRBV11-3 combines with J gene TRBJ2-2; D remains ambiguous. From germline, CDR1 is SGHNT and CDR2 YENEEA. With 5 bases removed from V and 0 bases from J, the gap between germline ends came to 13 bases. CDR3 length: 16 amino acids. The CDR3 region has the DNA TGTGCCAGCAGCCCCAATGTGGGAACGAACACCGGGGAGCTGTTTTTT. This sequence encodes CASSPNVGTNTGELFF.

The chain carries TRBV19 and TRBJ1-3, with TRBD1 as a possible D gene (6 bases). V lost 5 bases and J 1 base, leaving 18 bases between the germline ends. CDR1 and CDR2 from the germline V gene are LNHDA and SQIVND (reference sequence). This CDR3 has 17 residues. CDR3: CASSVSGAFSSGNTIYF. CDR3 coding DNA: TGTGCCAGTAGTGTTTCGGGGGCATTCTCTTCTGGAAACACCATATATTTT.